This T cell receptor beta chain appears in the sequencing data of a study of cytomegalovirus exposure and HLA in healthy donors. The wider study: Earlier sequencing of approximately 180 million T cells yielded roughly 100 million unique TCR beta sequences. There were approximately 400 genotyped donors. Of these, 81% fell in the genetic ancestry cluster associated with self-reported Caucasian donors. General study results and limits: The classifier, whose performance was assessed in both the original and validation cohorts, reportedly diagnosed cytomegalovirus status with high specificity and sensitivity.

The germline V gene encodes CDR1 MNHEY and CDR2 SVGAGI. The CDR3 runs 15 residues. J was trimmed by 2 bases and V by 7 bases; bases with no gene match: 10. About this clone itself: Its specificity is unknown.

60 Vbeta and 13 Jbeta primers were used in PCR. Assay: immunoSEQ multiplex PCR; the TCRdb copy retains only in-frame clones and omits some. The profile shows about 80,000 clones, approximately 67% of them singletons. The sample comprised PBMCs. The chain uses TRBV6-5 and TRBJ1-2; TRBD1 matches at 7 bases. This TCR came from a male donor in good health and CMV-seropositive. The CDR3 DNA sequence: TGTGCCAGCACGATCAGGGACAGCGGGAACTATGGCTACACCTTC. Its protein product is CASTIRDSGNYGYTF.